This TCR beta chain was identified in a study of shared clonotypes between healthy human individuals. Findings and caveats of the study: The four-donor shared clonotypes exceeded non-shared clonotypes in generation probability, with non-shared ones scoring lower.

The assay was immunoSEQ multiplex PCR, and TCRdb's table has in-frame clones only and misses some. The data contain a few million clones, more than 90% of them singletons. As regards this clone: Its antigen is unidentified.

CDR1 is LGHNA and CDR2 is YSLEER in the germline V gene. This CDR3 region has 16 residues. Between the trimmed V and J ends, which lost 1 base and 2 bases, there was a span of 13 bases. Specimen: naive CD4+ T cells sorted from blood. The subset was: CD45RA+ positively selected. The receptor comes from a man aged 18 to 29 in good health. The J gene is TRBJ2-3, the V gene TRBV4-3, with D perhaps TRBD2 (6 bases). CDR3 bases: TGCGCCAGCAGCCAAGTTGGGCAGGGACTCACAGATACGCAGTATTTT. Encoded protein: CASSQVGQGLTDTQYF.